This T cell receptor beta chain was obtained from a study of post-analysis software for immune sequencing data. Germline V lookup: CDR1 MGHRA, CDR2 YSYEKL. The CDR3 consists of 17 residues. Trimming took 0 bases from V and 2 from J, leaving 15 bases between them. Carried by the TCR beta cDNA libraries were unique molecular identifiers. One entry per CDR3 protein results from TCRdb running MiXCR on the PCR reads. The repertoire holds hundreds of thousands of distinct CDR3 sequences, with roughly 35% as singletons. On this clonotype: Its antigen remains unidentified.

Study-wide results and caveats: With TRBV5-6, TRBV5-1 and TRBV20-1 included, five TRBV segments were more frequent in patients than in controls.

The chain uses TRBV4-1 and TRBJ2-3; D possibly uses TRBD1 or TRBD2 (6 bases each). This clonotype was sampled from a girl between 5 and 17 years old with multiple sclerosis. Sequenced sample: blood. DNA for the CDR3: TGCGCCAGCAGCCAAGATTTCGGGGGCACCCCCACAGATACGCAGTATTTT. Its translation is CASSQDFGGTPTDTQYF.